Here is one T cell receptor (beta chain) with its context. Its antigen is not identified. This CDR3 contains 17 residues. The ends were cut back, 3 bases at V and 4 bases at J, with 18 bases in the middle. Germline lookup yields CDR1 SEHNR and CDR2 FQNEAQ (reference sequence). The protocol was immunoSEQ multiplex PCR, while the TCRdb copy is restricted to in-frame clones and leaves out a portion. Seen here are about 100,000 clones, about 90% observed once, and the top ten hold 4.5% to 6.5%. No infections or other immune events were documented during collection. This specimen comes from a study of identifying expanded T cells in peripheral blood. Findings of the study overall: Around 1.2 clones differed between technical replicates, versus around 15 and 19 over time. Clone count variance between approximately two-week samples rose with total template count.

The sequenced sample consisted of blood. This TCR came from a person between 18 and 70 years old in good health. J is TRBJ2-2 and V is TRBV7-9; D assignment may be TRBD1 or TRBD2 (5 bases each). CDR3 sequence reads: CASSFPTAELSTGELFF. The CDR3 region has the DNA TGTGCCAGCAGCTTCCCGACAGCGGAACTGTCCACCGGGGAGCTGTTTTTT.